The 16 T cell receptor beta chains presented below share a single source sample, sequenced in a study of T cell responses to AZD1222 COVID-19 vaccine listed by TCRdb under 2021. Library preparation used the immunoSEQ multiplex PCR assay. Held by TCRdb, this immuneACCESS table contains in-frame sequences only and omits some clones. Under half of the omission traces to an unresolved V gene where checked; the cause of the rest is unknown. This sample is represented by some 130,000 clones; 93% of them were singletons. The ten largest clones add up to more than 4.5% of the sample. Per the publication, the time point label means: baseline before first vaccination. Here the sequenced sample was peripheral blood, taken on day 0 of AZD1222 vaccination. The source is an adult in good health.

The chain couples TRBV7-9 to TRBJ2-1, with 7 bases identical to TRBD1. This CDR3 has 15 amino acids. Looked up from germline, CDR1 is SEHNR and CDR2 is FQNEAQ (reference sequence). The V segment lost 5 bases and the J segment 5 bases; nucleotides outside the gene matches: 9. DNA for the CDR3: TGTGCCAGCAGCCCTCCGGGACAGACGAACAATGAGCAGTTCTTC. Translated: CASSPPGQTNNEQFF.

The rearrangement links TRBV5-1 to TRBJ2-2; D possibly uses TRBD1 or TRBD2 (5 bases each). The CDR3 extends over 15 amino acids. The germline V gene encodes CDR1 SGHRS and CDR2 YFSETQ. V shed 0 bases and J shed 5 bases, with 11 bases lying between them. This chain's CDR3 is CASSLVWGRTGELFF. CDR3 DNA sequence: TGCGCCAGCAGCTTGGTTTGGGGGAGAACCGGGGAGCTGTTTTTT.

The rearrangement uses TRBV5-1 and TRBJ2-1, with 8 bases fitting TRBD1. The J segment lost 0 bases and the V segment lost 4 bases, leaving 3 bases of the junction unmatched. This CDR3 contains 15 residues. The germline gives CDR1 SGHRS, CDR2 YFSETQ. Written as DNA, the CDR3 is TGCGCCAGCAGCCCAGACAGGGGCTCCTACAATGAGCAGTTCTTC. Protein sequence: CASSPDRGSYNEQFF.

The rearrangement joins TRBV28 to TRBJ1-1; TRBD1 matches 9 bases. The germline V gene encodes CDR1 MDHEN and CDR2 SYDVKM. The CDR3 is 15 residues long. V trimming: 5 bases; J trimming: 1 base; junction bases outside the gene matches: 5. CDR3 region: CASSTTTGGNTEAFF. CDR3 nucleotide sequence: TGTGCCAGCAGTACTACGACAGGGGGGAACACTGAAGCTTTCTTT.

The chain links TRBV5-1 to TRBJ2-7; TRBD1 aligns across 9 bases. This CDR3 comprises 18 residues. J lost 2 bases, V lost 2 bases, and 14 bases had no gene match. CDR1 SGHRS and CDR2 YFSETQ come from the germline V gene. The DNA of the CDR3 is TGCGCCAGCAGCTTTGTTGGACAGGGGTCCGTTGGCCCCTACGAGCAGTACTTC. Amino acids: CASSFVGQGSVGPYEQYF.

This rearrangement joins TRBV19 to TRBJ2-3; perhaps TRBD2 as D (6 bases). The V end lost 5 bases, the J end lost 3 bases, and 12 bases lay between the germline ends. This CDR3 has 14 residues. In germline, CDR1 is LNHDA, CDR2 SQIVND (reference sequence). The DNA for the CDR3 is TGTGCCAGTAGTCCGGGACTGCTAACAGATACGCAGTATTTT. Its protein is CASSPGLLTDTQYF.

V gene TRBV7-9 combines with J gene TRBJ1-1; unclear D gene. The ends were cut back, 2 bases at V and 5 bases at J, with 18 bases in the middle. Looked up from germline, CDR1 is SEHNR and CDR2 is FQNEAQ (reference sequence). The CDR3 loop spans 16 amino acids. The chain's CDR3 is CASSLLEGFSGTEAFF. DNA for the CDR3: TGTGCCAGCAGCTTATTGGAGGGATTTTCGGGGACTGAAGCTTTCTTT.

The chain couples TRBV4-1 to TRBJ2-5, with TRBD1 as a possible D gene (6 bases). V gave up 2 bases and J gave up 2 bases, with 15 bases separating them. The V gene's germline CDR1 is MGHRA and CDR2 YSYEKL. The CDR3 consists of 16 residues. This CDR3 is CASSQQWTALQETQYF. The CDR3 nucleotides are TGCGCCAGCAGCCAACAGTGGACAGCACTACAAGAGACCCAGTACTTC.

The chain joins TRBV2 to TRBJ1-1, with 9 bases matching TRBD1. Germline values: CDR1 SNHLY, CDR2 FYNNEI. Trimming removed 8 bases from V and 4 bases from J; junction bases left unmatched: 5. This CDR3 contains 13 residues. For the CDR3, the DNA is TGTGCCAGCCTGGGACAGGGTCGCACTGAAGCTTTCTTT. Residues: CASLGQGRTEAFF.

V is TRBV27 and J is TRBJ1-1, with 10 bases lining up with TRBD1. This CDR3 contains 11 residues. CDR1 is MNHEY, CDR2 SMNVEV, per germline (reference sequence). Trimming at V came to 6 bases and at J to 8 bases, leaving 0 bases not matched to a gene. Here the CDR3 reads CASRGQGEAFF. In nucleotides, the CDR3 is TGTGCCAGCAGGGGACAGGGGGAAGCTTTCTTT.

This clone was detected once. The J gene is TRBJ2-7, the V gene TRBV30; the match to TRBD2 covers 11 bases. CDR3 length: 14 residues. Germline CDR1 is GTSNPN and CDR2 is SVGIG (reference sequence). The V and J ends lost 1 base and 4 bases, in that order; junction bases with no gene match: 3. The CDR3 protein is CAWSGGLAAYEQYF. CDR3 DNA: TGTGCCTGGAGTGGGGGACTAGCGGCTTACGAGCAGTACTTC.

The V and J genes are TRBV29-1 and TRBJ2-5, with D uncertain. The CDR3 runs 12 residues. The germline gives CDR1 SQVTM, CDR2 ANQGSEA. Trimming removed 7 bases from V and 0 bases from J, with 9 bases in between. CDR3 nucleotide sequence: TGCAGCGCTAACACAAACCAAGAGACCCAGTACTTC. Its translation: CSANTNQETQYF.

The V gene is TRBV5-1, the J gene TRBJ2-1; maybe TRBD2 (6 bases). CDR3 length: 13 amino acids. V lost 3 bases and J 8 bases, leaving 12 bases between the germline ends. From germline, CDR1 is SGHRS and CDR2 YFSETQ. CDR3 residues: CASSWRGPDEQFF. CDR3 coding DNA: TGCGCCAGCAGCTGGAGGGGCCCTGATGAGCAGTTCTTC.

This chain joins TRBV2 and TRBJ2-4, with 8 bases identical to TRBD2. CDR3 length: 15 amino acids. Trimming cost V 8 bases and J 8 bases; bases outside gene matches: 14. From germline, CDR1 is SNHLY and CDR2 FYNNEI. The CDR3 nucleotides read TGTGCCAGCGGGGAGCGGGAGTGGTATGTAGACATTCAGTACTTC. Encoded protein: CASGEREWYVDIQYF.

CDR3: CAVGSGRWERDTGELFF. The CDR3 DNA follows: TGTGCCGTCGGGAGCGGGAGATGGGAGCGGGACACCGGGGAGCTGTTTTTT. The chain uses TRBV3-1 (or the pseudogene TRBV3-2) and TRBJ2-2, with 8 positions matching TRBD2. The CDR3 has 17 residues. Germline CDR1 reads LGHDT; CDR2 reads YNNKEL (reference sequence). V shed 11 bases, J shed 3 bases, and the junction held 17 bases outside the gene matches.

V is TRBV5-1 and J is TRBJ2-5; TRBD1 matches 7 bases. J gave up 5 bases and V 4 bases, and 5 bases lay outside the gene matches. The germline CDR1 and CDR2 sequences are SGHRS and YFSETQ. CDR3 length: 13 amino acids. The DNA for the CDR3 is TGCGCCAGCAGCCGACAGGGCGCCGAGACCCAGTACTTC. It yields the protein CASSRQGAETQYF.